The clone carrying this TCR beta chain was seen only a few times. Its matching antigen is unknown. The source of the sample is a study of early T cells in non-severe SARS-CoV-2 infection. Background on the study: Chains were not paired, and sequencing was done on bulk RNA from unsorted whole blood.

The germline V and J ends were trimmed by 3 bases and 9 bases, with 8 bases remaining between them. The CDR3 has 11 amino acids. Per the germline V gene, CDR1 is SGHKS and CDR2 is YYEKEE (reference sequence). Attachment of unique molecular identifiers was made to individual cDNA molecules. MiXCR was run by TCRdb on the 5' RACE reads, yielding one entry per CDR3 protein. This sample has about 90,000 distinct CDR3 sequences, with about an eighth found just once. General study points: VDJdb matching, biased toward anti-spike CD8 responses, missed private and CD4 specificities.

The origin of this receptor is an adult who was a healthcare worker with PCR-confirmed SARS-CoV-2 infection or an uninfected control (not recorded which). The chain is built from TRBV5-5 and TRBJ2-3; the D is unclear. The specimen was whole blood, collected at baseline. The CDR3 sequence is CASSSAATQYF. The CDR3 DNA sequence: TGTGCCAGCAGCTCCGCAGCAACGCAGTATTTT. The complete variable domain, with remaining parts taken from reference TRBV5-5 and TRBJ2-3, reads DAGVTQSPTHLIKTRGQQVTLRCSPISGHKSVSWYQQVLGQGPQFIFQYYEKEERGRGNFPDRFSARQFPNYSSELNVNALLLGDSALYLCASSSAATQYFGPGTRLTVL.